A selection of T cell receptor beta chains follows, all from one sample in a study of OX40 agonist ivuxolimab in advanced cancers. Libraries were prepared by immunoSEQ multiplex PCR; TCRdb keeps only in-frame clonotypes and omits some of them. The table records tens of thousands of clones, 75% to 95% of them present only once. The sequences come from CD4+ or CD8+ T cells sorted from blood, collected in a trial of the OX40 agonist ivuxolimab. These receptors all come from an adult with an advanced solid tumor such as melanoma, head and neck, liver or kidney cancer. Both conserved end residues are part of each CDR3. The D gene is left open where the match is weak. A clone size is listed for some rows: how often the clone was seen (once, few, many), or a class if it is expanded.

V: TRBV5-4
size: -
J: TRBJ2-3
D: -
DNA: TGTGCCAGCAACCAAGATGGGGCAATTTTGGGTACGCAGTATTTT
CDR3: CASNQDGAILGTQYF

V: TRBV19
size: -
J: TRBJ2-5
D: TRBD2
DNA: TGTGCCAGTAGTCCGGCGCTAGCGGGAGTGGAGACCCAGTACTTC
CDR3: CASSPALAGVETQYF

V: TRBV10-2
size: -
J: TRBJ2-5
D: TRBD1
DNA: TGCGCCAGCAGGGACAGGGGAGAGACCCAGTACTTC
CDR3: CASRDRGETQYF

V: TRBV29-1
size: -
J: TRBJ2-7
D: -
DNA: TGCAGCGTTGAAGTGTTCAGCGAGCAGTACTTC
CDR3: CSVEVFSEQYF

V: TRBV28
size: -
J: TRBJ2-2
D: -
DNA: TGTGCCAGCAGGTATTCGAACACCGGGGAGCTGTTTTTT
CDR3: CASRYSNTGELFF

V: TRBV4-3
size: -
J: TRBJ2-2
D: -
DNA: TGCGCCAGCAGCCAGGTGGTAGGGGACACCGGGGAGCTGTTTTTT
CDR3: CASSQVVGDTGELFF

V: TRBV19
size: -
J: TRBJ2-1
D: -
DNA: TGTGCCAGTAGTACAGGTCCCAGGGAGCAGTTCTTC
CDR3: CASSTGPREQFF

V: TRBV11-3
size: -
J: TRBJ2-2
D: -
DNA: TGTGCCAGCAGCGTTGGACAGTACGGGGAGCTGTTTTTT
CDR3: CASSVGQYGELFF

V: TRBV14
size: -
J: TRBJ2-7
D: -
DNA: TGTGCCAGCAGCCAACAGCTAGTCAGCGAGCAGTACTTC
CDR3: CASSQQLVSEQYF

V: TRBV28
size: -
J: TRBJ1-4
D: TRBD1
DNA: TGTGCCAGCAGTTTAACAGGGGCCGGTAACGAAAAACTGTTTTTT
CDR3: CASSLTGAGNEKLFF

V: TRBV11-2
size: -
J: TRBJ2-2
D: -
DNA: TGTGCCAGCAGCCCCTCTACGAACACCGGGGAGCTGTTTTTT
CDR3: CASSPSTNTGELFF

V: TRBV10-3
size: -
J: TRBJ2-2
D: TRBD2
DNA: TGTGCCATCAGTGGTAGCTCCTCTCTAGCGGGGTCTAACACCGGGGAGCTGTTTTTT
CDR3: CAISGSSSLAGSNTGELFF

V: TRBV27
size: -
J: TRBJ2-1
D: TRBD2
DNA: TGTGCCAGCAGTTTATCTTGGCTAGCGGGAGGGTTTGAGCAGTTCTTC
CDR3: CASSLSWLAGGFEQFF

V: TRBV19
size: -
J: TRBJ1-2
D: TRBD1
DNA: TGTGCCAGTAGCGCAGGACAGGGGGCCTACTATGGCTACACCTTC
CDR3: CASSAGQGAYYGYTF

V: TRBV28
size: -
J: TRBJ1-2
D: -
DNA: TGTGCCAGCAGACAGGGTGGACGAGTTGGCTACACCTTC
CDR3: CASRQGGRVGYTF

V: TRBV9
size: -
J: TRBJ1-1
D: -
DNA: TGTGCCAGCAGCGTTATGGAAATGAACACTGAAGCTTTCTTT
CDR3: CASSVMEMNTEAFF

V: TRBV2
size: -
J: TRBJ2-1
D: TRBD2
DNA: TGTGCCAGCAGCCTCGGGCTAGCGGGTTACAATGAGCAGTTCTTC
CDR3: CASSLGLAGYNEQFF

V: TRBV7-2
size: -
J: TRBJ2-7
D: TRBD1
DNA: TGTGCCAGCAGCTTATCGGGGACAGGGGGCAACGAGCAGTACTTC
CDR3: CASSLSGTGGNEQYF

V: TRBV19
size: -
J: TRBJ2-1
D: -
DNA: TGTGCCAGCAAACGGGACATCTCCTACAATGAGCAGTTCTTC
CDR3: CASKRDISYNEQFF

V: TRBV5-1
size: -
J: TRBJ2-1
D: TRBD2
DNA: TGCGCCAGCAGCTTGGGACTAGCGGGAGGGCCGCGTTACAATGAGCAGTTCTTC
CDR3: CASSLGLAGGPRYNEQFF

V: TRBV5-1
size: once
J: TRBJ2-6
D: -
DNA: TGCGCCAGCAGCTTGGAGTTGCCTGGGGCCAACGTCCTGACTTTC
CDR3: CASSLELPGANVLTF

V: TRBV18
size: -
J: TRBJ1-1
D: -
DNA: TGTGCCAGCTCACCCGGGCTAGGGACGGGCACTGAAGCTTTCTTT
CDR3: CASSPGLGTGTEAFF

V: TRBV29-1
size: -
J: TRBJ2-1
D: TRBD2
DNA: TGCAGCTCGGGAGGTGTAGCGGGAGTAGGGCTCTACAATGAGCAGTTCTTC
CDR3: CSSGGVAGVGLYNEQFF

V: TRBV19
size: -
J: TRBJ1-5
D: -
DNA: TGTGCCAGTAGTATGGGGGGGGTGAATCAGCCCCAGCATTTT
CDR3: CASSMGGVNQPQHF

V: TRBV6-1
size: -
J: TRBJ2-7
D: -
DNA: TGTGCCAGCAGACAGACCGGTACCTACGAGCAGTACTTC
CDR3: CASRQTGTYEQYF

V: TRBV7-6
size: few
J: TRBJ1-5
D: -
DNA: TGTGCCAGCAGCTTAGTCGGTCTGAGCAATCAGCCCCAGCATTTT
CDR3: CASSLVGLSNQPQHF

V: TRBV27
size: once
J: TRBJ2-1
D: -
DNA: TGTGCCAGCAGTTTAATGGGTGATGAGCAGTTCTTC
CDR3: CASSLMGDEQFF

V: TRBV7-9
size: -
J: TRBJ1-1
D: -
DNA: TGTGCCAGCAGCCCTCAGGGCAGGGTCACTGAAGCTTTCTTT
CDR3: CASSPQGRVTEAFF

V: TRBV2
size: -
J: TRBJ1-1
D: -
DNA: TGTGCCAGCAGTGAAGTAGTCCGGAACACTGAAGCTTTCTTT
CDR3: CASSEVVRNTEAFF

V: TRBV7-2
size: -
J: TRBJ2-2
D: TRBD2
DNA: TGTGCCAGCAGCTTAGAGGTGGGAGGGGCCGGGGAGCTGTTTTTT
CDR3: CASSLEVGGAGELFF

V: TRBV10-3
size: -
J: TRBJ2-7
D: TRBD1
DNA: TGTGCCACCGGGACAGGGCTCGAGCAGTACTTC
CDR3: CATGTGLEQYF

V: TRBV19
size: -
J: TRBJ1-3
D: -
DNA: TGTGCCAGTAGGTCTACAGGGATGTCTGGAAACACCATATATTTT
CDR3: CASRSTGMSGNTIYF

V: TRBV29-1
size: once
J: TRBJ1-3
D: -
DNA: TGCAGCGTGGATGCCGGTTACGGAAACACCATATATTTT
CDR3: CSVDAGYGNTIYF

V: TRBV27
size: -
J: TRBJ1-1
D: TRBD1
DNA: TGTGCCAGCAGTCCGAACAGGGGGGTCGGCACTGAAGCTTTCTTT
CDR3: CASSPNRGVGTEAFF

V: TRBV7-9
size: once
J: TRBJ2-7
D: -
DNA: TGTGCCAGCAGCAGAACCCAGGGTACGGTCTCCAAGGAGGACGAGCAGTACTTC
CDR3: CASSRTQGTVSKEDEQYF

V: TRBV19
size: once
J: TRBJ2-7
D: TRBD2
DNA: TGTGCCAGTAGTATAGGACTAGCTAGTGGCGAGCAGTACTTC
CDR3: CASSIGLASGEQYF

V: TRBV10-1
size: -
J: TRBJ2-1
D: TRBD2
DNA: TGCGCCAGCAGTGGGCGAAGCGGGAGCTCCTACAATGAGCAGTTCTTC
CDR3: CASSGRSGSSYNEQFF

V: TRBV19
size: -
J: TRBJ2-2
D: TRBD2
DNA: TGTGCCAGTAGTCGGACTAGCGGGAGACTCACCGGGGAGCTGTTTTTT
CDR3: CASSRTSGRLTGELFF

V: TRBV2
size: once
J: TRBJ2-7
D: -
DNA: TGTGCCAGCACCCCCCGGGACGCCCGATACGAGCAGTACTTC
CDR3: CASTPRDARYEQYF

V: TRBV18
size: -
J: TRBJ2-6
D: -
DNA: TGTGCCAGCTCGGAACGCACAGGGAGGGCCTCTGGGGCCAACGTCCTGACTTTC
CDR3: CASSERTGRASGANVLTF

V: TRBV6-1
size: -
J: TRBJ1-5
D: -
DNA: TGTGCCAGCAGTGGGGGGGACGGAGCGCTTTATAGCAATCAGCCCCAGCATTTT
CDR3: CASSGGDGALYSNQPQHF

V: TRBV10-2
size: once
J: TRBJ2-5
D: TRBD2
DNA: TGCGCCAGCAGTCCCAGGGTAGCGGGTATCCAAGAGACCCAGTACTTC
CDR3: CASSPRVAGIQETQYF

V: TRBV6-1
size: once
J: TRBJ1-5
D: TRBD1
DNA: TGTGCCAGCAGTACCTTCGGACAGGGATACCAGCCCCAGCATTTT
CDR3: CASSTFGQGYQPQHF

V: TRBV6-5
size: -
J: TRBJ1-2
D: TRBD1
DNA: TGTGCCAGCAGAAGGACAGGGAAGGATGGCTACACCTTC
CDR3: CASRRTGKDGYTF

V: TRBV2
size: -
J: TRBJ2-5
D: -
DNA: TGTGCCAGCAGTGAAAAGGAGACCCAGTACTTC
CDR3: CASSEKETQYF

V: TRBV6-5
size: -
J: TRBJ1-1
D: -
DNA: TGTGCCAGCAGGTATGACCTTAACACTGAAGCTTTCTTT
CDR3: CASRYDLNTEAFF

V: TRBV29-1
size: -
J: TRBJ1-1
D: -
DNA: TGCAGCGTTGAAGGGGTGAGCACTGAAGCTTTCTTT
CDR3: CSVEGVSTEAFF

V: TRBV6-5
size: -
J: TRBJ2-1
D: -
DNA: TGTGCCAGCAGTGGCGATAGGCTCCAATCCAATGAGCAGTTCTTC
CDR3: CASSGDRLQSNEQFF

V: TRBV18
size: -
J: TRBJ2-5
D: -
DNA: TGTGCCAGCTCACCACCACAGGGAGAGACCCAGTACTTC
CDR3: CASSPPQGETQYF

V: TRBV5-4
size: -
J: TRBJ1-1
D: -
DNA: TGTGCCAGCAGCTTGGCTCAGGTCATGGACACTGAAGCTTTCTTT
CDR3: CASSLAQVMDTEAFF

V: TRBV18
size: -
J: TRBJ2-5
D: -
DNA: TGTGCCAGCTCACTCGGTCCCGGGACAATACAAGAGACCCAGTACTTC
CDR3: CASSLGPGTIQETQYF

V: TRBV19
size: -
J: TRBJ1-1
D: -
DNA: TGTGCCAGCGGAAGCAGGGGCTCGGGCACTGAAGCTTTCTTT
CDR3: CASGSRGSGTEAFF

V: TRBV27
size: -
J: TRBJ2-1
D: -
DNA: TGTGCCAGCAGGCCCGCGGCCCTAAGCTCCTACAATGAGCAGTTCTTC
CDR3: CASRPAALSSYNEQFF

V: TRBV27
size: -
J: TRBJ2-1
D: -
DNA: TGTGCCAGCAGTCCCAGGGTATACAATGAGCAGTTCTTC
CDR3: CASSPRVYNEQFF